This T cell receptor beta chain was observed in a study of shared clonotypes between healthy human individuals. The study's findings and limits: Depth was large, yet rarefaction showed that sorted-subset sequencing was incomplete.

Naive CD8 populations comprised CD45RO-negative cells positively selected for CCR7, excluding terminally differentiated effector memory CD45RA+ cells. Details on this clone: Its antigen remains unidentified.

Here immunoSEQ multiplex PCR was the method, and the copy in TCRdb shows in-frame clones only, minus some. The repertoire has roughly 2.1 million clones, about 92% of them found once; the top ten carry 1.5% to 2%. The ends were cut back, 5 bases at V and 3 bases at J, with 13 bases in the middle. Germline V gene data show CDR1 as MNHEY and CDR2 as SMNVEV (reference sequence). The CDR3 consists of 14 residues. The sample consisted of naive CD8+ T cells from PBMCs. The gene calls are TRBV27 and TRBJ2-5, with D tentatively TRBD1 (6 bases). This receptor was taken from a man aged 18 to 29 in good health. Some clones in this sample may be carry-over from other donors' samples. The CDR3 is CASSPQGFKETQYF. In DNA form, the CDR3 reads TGTGCCAGCAGTCCACAGGGATTCAAAGAGACCCAGTACTTC.